Reported below is one TCR beta chain. Antigen specificity is unknown. The sample comes from a study of cytomegalovirus exposure and HLA in healthy donors. Across the whole study: Earlier sequencing of some 170 million T cells yielded around 120 million unique TCR beta sequences. Study-wide findings and caveats: Analysis was carried out at a later point, and it linked a missense DCLRE1C variant to TCR beta V- and J-gene trimming. Immune exposure information comprised only CMV serostatus. An analysis that was carried out later associated some 17,000 TCR beta sequences with HLA alleles at 0.05 false discovery rate.

Researchers ran the PCR with 60 Vbeta and 13 Jbeta primers. TCRdb's copy holds only in-frame clones and misses some; the assay was immunoSEQ multiplex PCR. Among 150,000 to 200,000 clones listed, approximately 65% were seen once. Germline-derived CDR1 and CDR2 are SGHVS and FQNEAQ. Trimming cost V 5 bases and J 0 bases, with 8 bases left between them. This CDR3 is built from 14 residues. The specimen was PBMCs. The rearrangement links TRBV7-8 to TRBJ1-5; D perhaps matches TRBD1 (5 bases). This TCR came from a middle-aged man in good health and CMV-seronegative. In DNA form, the CDR3 reads TGTGCCAGCAGCCCCGACAGTAGCAATCAGCCCCAGCATTTT. Translated: CASSPDSSNQPQHF.